These T cell receptor beta chains were read from a single sample in a study of a mutant IDH1 vaccine in newly diagnosed glioma. These receptors' antigens are unknown. Data came from immunoSEQ multiplex PCR; TCRdb stores just in-frame clones and leaves some out. The repertoire holds roughly 49,000 clones, with 85% to 95% as singletons. This sample comprised PBMCs, obtained from a glioma patient whose treatment included an IDH1 peptide vaccine. Receptors originate from a man aged 50 to 60 with glioma. Each CDR3 is given with its conserved first and last residue. Each record gives: D gene, V gene, J gene, clone size, CDR3 protein, CDR3 DNA. The D gene is left open where the match is weak. The size entry is marked missing in some rows and otherwise reads once, few, many or a size class.

>.|TRBV27|TRBJ2-2|.
CASNTLTREPNTGELFF
TGTGCCAGCAACACACTAACGAGGGAGCCGAACACCGGGGAGCTGTTTTTT
>.|TRBV11-3|TRBJ1-1|.
CASSPAGTSGTEAFF
TGTGCCAGCAGCCCAGCCGGGACATCCGGCACTGAAGCTTTCTTT
>.|TRBV4-3|TRBJ1-4|.
CASSLRGGTNEKLFF
TGCGCCAGCAGCCTAAGGGGGGGCACTAATGAAAAACTGTTTTTT
>TRBD1|TRBV18|TRBJ2-7|.
CASSPQGAEEQYF
TGTGCCAGCTCACCACAGGGGGCAGAGGAGCAGTACTTC
>TRBD2|TRBV7-3|TRBJ2-2|.
CASSPSGSGELFF
TGTGCCAGCAGCCCTAGCGGTTCCGGGGAGCTGTTTTTT
>TRBD1|TRBV27|TRBJ2-3|.
CASSPRGQGQDTQYF
TGTGCCAGCAGTCCCCGGGGACAGGGCCAAGATACGCAGTATTTT
>TRBD1|TRBV9|TRBJ2-3|.
CASSVARGSDTQYF
TGTGCCAGCAGCGTGGCCAGGGGGTCTGATACGCAGTATTTT
>.|TRBV5-1|TRBJ1-4|.
CASSLDPRVSNEKLFF
TGCGCCAGCAGCTTGGATCCCAGGGTTTCCAATGAAAAACTGTTTTTT
>.|TRBV4-1|TRBJ1-2|.
CASSLEQAQANYGYTF
TGCGCCAGCAGCCTGGAACAAGCCCAGGCTAACTATGGCTACACCTTC
>TRBD1|TRBV9|TRBJ2-5|once
CASSEGWGTGEETQYF
TGTGCCAGCAGCGAGGGGTGGGGGACAGGGGAAGAGACCCAGTACTTC
>.|TRBV5-4|TRBJ2-4|.
CASSLTGTSKNIQYF
TGTGCCAGCAGCTTGACCGGGACGTCCAAAAACATTCAGTACTTC
>TRBD2|TRBV6-5|TRBJ2-7|.
CASSSTGGRTYEQYF
TGTGCCAGCAGCTCCACCGGGGGGAGAACCTACGAGCAGTACTTC
>.|TRBV18|TRBJ1-1|.
CASSTRASAESFF
TGTGCCAGCTCAACCAGGGCCTCGGCTGAGTCTTTCTTT
>.|TRBV14|TRBJ1-2|few
CASSQGRADRVNGYTF
TGTGCCAGCAGCCAAGGACGAGCGGACAGAGTTAATGGCTACACCTTC
>TRBD1|TRBV6-6|TRBJ1-2|.
CASSYAGGNGYTF
TGTGCCAGCAGTTATGCAGGGGGGAATGGCTACACCTTC
>.|TRBV5-1|TRBJ2-3|.
CASSLTMGLSTDTQYF
TGCGCCAGCAGCTTGACCATGGGACTTAGCACAGATACGCAGTATTTT
>.|TRBV29-1|TRBJ1-1|once
CSSSIMNTEAFF
TGCAGCTCTAGCATCATGAACACTGAAGCTTTCTTT
>.|TRBV18|TRBJ2-5|.
CASSPRETQYF
TGTGCCAGCTCACCAAGGGAGACCCAGTACTTC
>TRBD2|TRBV6-4|TRBJ2-4|.
CASSVSGTSGILAKNIQYF
TGTGCCAGCAGTGTTTCCGGGACTAGCGGGATCTTGGCCAAAAACATTCAGTACTTC
>.|TRBV5-4|TRBJ2-7|once
CASSLVRSLTNYEQYF
TGTGCCAGCAGCTTGGTGAGGTCTCTAACCAACTACGAGCAGTACTTC
>TRBD1|TRBV12-5|TRBJ2-2|.
CASGLGQTNTGELFF
TGTGCTAGTGGCCTGGGACAGACGAACACCGGGGAGCTGTTTTTT
>.|TRBV2|TRBJ1-2|.
CASSSGAQYGYTF
TGTGCCAGCAGCTCAGGGGCTCAGTATGGCTACACCTTC
>TRBD2|TRBV11-2|TRBJ2-7|.
CASRQGTSGYEQYF
TGTGCCAGCAGACAAGGGACTAGCGGCTACGAGCAGTACTTC
>TRBD1|TRBV5-1|TRBJ1-6|.
CASSLAPRQGEWNSPLHF
TGCGCCAGCAGCTTGGCCCCACGACAGGGGGAGTGGAATTCACCCCTCCACTTT
>.|TRBV19|TRBJ1-3|.
CASSSGGSGNTIYF
TGTGCCAGTAGTTCCGGGGGATCTGGAAACACCATATATTTT
>.|TRBV30|TRBJ1-1|.
CAWSVWQNTEAFF
TGTGCCTGGAGTGTCTGGCAGAACACTGAAGCTTTCTTT
>TRBD1|TRBV4-1|TRBJ2-7|.
CASSQDWAGTGTGEQYF
TGCGCCAGCAGCCAAGATTGGGCCGGGACAGGGACAGGCGAGCAGTACTTC
>TRBD2|TRBV5-1|TRBJ2-4|.
CASSLGGGAKNIQYF
TGCGCCAGCAGTCTGGGCGGGGGAGCCAAAAACATTCAGTACTTC
>.|TRBV5-1|TRBJ2-7|.
CASSLGAGRKQYF
TGCGCCAGCAGCTTGGGGGCAGGGAGGAAGCAGTACTTC
>.|TRBV28|TRBJ1-1|.
CASSPPLHGTEAFF
TGTGCCAGCAGCCCGCCCTTACATGGGACTGAAGCTTTCTTT
>.|TRBV9|TRBJ2-2|.
CASSPPGDWDTGELFF
TGTGCCAGCAGCCCCCCAGGGGATTGGGACACCGGGGAGCTGTTTTTT
>TRBD2|TRBV5-1|TRBJ2-7|.
CASNPAGNSYEQYF
TGCGCCAGCAACCCAGCGGGAAACTCCTACGAGCAGTACTTC
>TRBD2|TRBV9|TRBJ2-1|.
CASSFRLAGVGEQFF
TGTGCCAGCAGCTTCCGACTAGCGGGAGTGGGTGAGCAGTTCTTC
>.|TRBV19|TRBJ1-4|.
CASSFITGGPTNEKLFF
TGTGCCAGTAGTTTCATCACCGGGGGGCCAACTAATGAAAAACTGTTTTTT
>TRBD1|TRBV18|TRBJ1-1|once
CASSPGQENTEAFF
TGTGCCAGCTCACCCGGACAGGAGAACACTGAAGCTTTCTTT
>.|TRBV7-6|TRBJ2-2|.
CASSLAPYTGELFF
TGTGCCAGCAGCTTAGCTCCATACACCGGGGAGCTGTTTTTT
>.|TRBV27|TRBJ2-2|.
CASSGTTPPGELFF
TGTGCCAGCAGCGGGACAACCCCCCCCGGGGAGCTGTTTTTT
>.|TRBV10-1|TRBJ2-2|.
CASSRDMNTGELFF
TGCGCCAGCAGCCGGGACATGAACACCGGGGAGCTGTTTTTT
>TRBD2|TRBV7-3|TRBJ2-1|.
CASSFGGRGAEQFF
TGTGCCAGCAGCTTTGGCGGGAGGGGCGCTGAGCAGTTCTTC
>TRBD2|TRBV5-1|TRBJ2-7|few
CASSLAASGYSYEQYF
TGCGCCAGCAGCTTGGCGGCTAGCGGATACTCCTACGAGCAGTACTTC
>.|TRBV2|TRBJ1-2|few
CASSDRGYGYTF
TGTGCCAGCAGTGACAGGGGATATGGCTACACCTTC
>.|TRBV13|TRBJ2-2|.
CASSLIVGITGELFF
TGTGCCAGCAGCTTGATAGTAGGGATCACCGGGGAGCTGTTTTTT
>TRBD1|TRBV9|TRBJ1-1|few
CASSVAYRGTEAFF
TGTGCCAGCAGCGTAGCGTACAGGGGAACTGAAGCTTTCTTT
>.|TRBV6-5|TRBJ1-5|.
CASSQGTSPHQPQHF
TGTGCCAGCAGCCAGGGGACCTCACCTCATCAGCCCCAGCATTTT
>.|TRBV4-1|TRBJ1-1|few
CASSQETLARYTDAFF
TGCGCCAGCAGCCAAGAAACTCTCGCGCGGTACACTGACGCTTTCTTT